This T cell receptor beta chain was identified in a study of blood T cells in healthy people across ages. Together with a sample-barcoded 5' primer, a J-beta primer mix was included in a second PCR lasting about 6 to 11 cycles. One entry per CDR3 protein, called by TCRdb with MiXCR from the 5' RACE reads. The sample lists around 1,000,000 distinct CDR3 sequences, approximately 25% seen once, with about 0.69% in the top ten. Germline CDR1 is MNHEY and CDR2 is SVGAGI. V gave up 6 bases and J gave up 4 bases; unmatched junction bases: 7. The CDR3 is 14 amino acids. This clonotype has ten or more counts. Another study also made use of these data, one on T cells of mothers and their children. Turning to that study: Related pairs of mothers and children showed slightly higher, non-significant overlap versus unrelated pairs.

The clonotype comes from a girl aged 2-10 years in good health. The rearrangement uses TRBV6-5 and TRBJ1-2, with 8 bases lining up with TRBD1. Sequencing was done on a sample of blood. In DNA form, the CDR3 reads TGTGCCAGCAGCTTCGGACAGGGATTCTATGGCTACACCTTC. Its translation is CASSFGQGFYGYTF.